Following are 29 T cell receptor beta chains from one sample sequenced in a study of T cell repertoires in cytomegalovirus infection. No antigens are known for them. TCRdb re-called the reads with MiXCR, one entry per CDR3 protein. The sample records hundreds of thousands of distinct CDR3 sequences, 25% to 30% being singletons. Here the sequenced sample was cultured PBMCs, taken from culture after CMV antigen stimulation. The receptor set was obtained from a human donor in good health (CMV status not recorded). Some clones in this sample may be carry-over from other donors' samples.

This clonotype was seen a few times. The chain joins TRBV27 to TRBJ2-7; no reliable D call. Germline assignment: CDR1 MNHEY and CDR2 SMNVEV (reference sequence). The CDR3 runs to 13 residues. V dropped 6 bases and J dropped 3 bases, with 12 bases sitting between them. The DNA for the CDR3 is TGTGCCAGCAGGGAAACAACAGACTACGAGCAGTACTTC. This gives the protein CASRETTDYEQYF.

The CDR3 DNA reads as TGTGCCAGCAGGATGGGGACTAGATCTAGCACAGATACGCAGTATTTT. The encoded protein is CASRMGTRSSTDTQYF. The chain has TRBV6-5 and TRBJ2-3; TRBD2 agrees at 8 bases. The V segment lost 6 bases and the J segment 0 bases; nucleotides outside the gene matches: 8. The CDR3 totals 16 residues. Germline CDR1 MNHEY, CDR2 SVGAGI.

This clonotype came up a few times. The rearrangement links TRBV7-3 to TRBJ2-2; 8 bases agree with TRBD1. The germline V gene encodes CDR1 SGHTA and CDR2 FQGTGA. The V segment lost 5 bases and the J segment 5 bases; nucleotides outside the gene matches: 7. CDR3 length: 15 amino acids. CDR3 loop: CASSLSGGWTGELFF. The DNA for the CDR3 is TGTGCCAGCAGCCTCTCAGGGGGCTGGACCGGGGAGCTGTTTTTT.

This clonotype was seen once. The junction and the germline gene differ at one end; a read error may be behind it. This chain connects TRBV28 to TRBJ2-7; D remains ambiguous. CDR1 and CDR2 (germline): MDHEN, SYDVKM. The CDR3 runs 11 residues. CDR3 loop: CARTVLRHCAF. DNA of the CDR3: TGTGCCAGAACAGTTTTGAGACATTGTGCCTTC.

This clonotype showed up just a few times. CDR3 in amino acids: CASSLGGTRGSYEQYF. CDR3 DNA sequence: TGTGCCAGCAGCTTAGGCGGGACCAGGGGATCCTACGAGCAGTACTTC. This chain uses TRBV7-9 with TRBJ2-7; D may match TRBD1 or TRBD2 (6 bases each). The CDR3 is 16 amino acids. Germline CDR1 reads SEHNR; CDR2 reads FQNEAQ (reference sequence). Trimming stripped 1 base from V and 1 base from J, with 14 bases between.

This chain joins TRBV6-1 and TRBJ1-2; D perhaps matches TRBD1 (5 bases). The length of the CDR3 is 12 residues. Germline V lookup: CDR1 MNHNS, CDR2 SASEGT. The CDR3 reads CQTDSINYGYTF. DNA for the CDR3: TGTCAGACAGACAGTATTAACTATGGCTACACCTTC.

The chain couples TRBV10-2 to TRBJ1-1; perhaps TRBD1 as D (5 bases). The CDR3 runs to 15 residues. Trimming removed 2 bases from V and 5 bases from J, with 15 bases in between. CDR1 and CDR2 (germline): WSHSY, SAAADI. CDR3 coding DNA: TGCGCCAGCAGTGAGCATACGGGGGATGGGACTGAAGCTTTCTTT. This sequence encodes CASSEHTGDGTEAFF.

The V gene is TRBV19, the J gene TRBJ2-7, with D possibly TRBD2 on 5 matching bases. Trimming stripped 3 bases from V and 0 bases from J, with 9 bases between. Germline lookup yields CDR1 LNHDA and CDR2 SQIVND (reference sequence). CDR3 length equals 14 residues. DNA of the CDR3: TGTGCCAGTAGTATGGGGAGAGGCTCCTACGAGCAGTACTTC. Protein: CASSMGRGSYEQYF.

V is TRBV12-3 or TRBV12-4 and J is TRBJ1-1; 7 positions agree with TRBD1. J was trimmed by 5 bases and V by 5 bases; bases with no gene match: 8. This CDR3 contains 14 residues. The CDR3: CASSRTGVKTEAFF. CDR3 nucleotides: TGTGCCAGCAGTCGAACAGGGGTAAAAACTGAAGCTTTCTTT.

This rearrangement joins TRBV12-3 or TRBV12-4 to TRBJ1-1; TRBD1 aligns across 7 bases. CDR3 length equals 14 residues. V shed 6 bases and J 5 bases; nucleotides not matched to a gene: 9. The CDR3 sequence: CASRDTGVGTEAFF. CDR3 DNA sequence: TGTGCCAGCAGAGATACAGGGGTCGGGACTGAAGCTTTCTTT.

The chain carries TRBV7-2 and TRBJ1-1, with a possible D match to TRBD1 (5 bases). The germline CDR1 and CDR2 sequences are SGHTA and FQGNSA. V gave up 1 base and J gave up 3 bases, with 12 bases separating them. The CDR3 runs 15 residues. CDR3 amino acids: CASSLDGTTDTEAFF. The CDR3 region has the DNA TGTGCCAGCAGCTTAGATGGGACGACGGACACTGAAGCTTTCTTT.

The CDR3 spells CASSSLFDLGGNTIYF. The CDR3 coding sequence is TGTGCCAGTAGTTCTCTTTTTGATCTCGGTGGAAACACCATATATTTT. The J gene is TRBJ1-3, the V gene TRBV19; D is ambiguous. The CDR3 has 16 residues. CDR1 and CDR2 (germline): LNHDA, SQIVND (reference sequence). Trimming shortened V by 5 bases and J by 3 bases, and 17 bases separated the two germline ends.

This clonotype showed up many times. The chain recombines TRBV7-3 with TRBJ2-6; D may be TRBD1 (6 bases). Germline assignment: CDR1 SGHTA and CDR2 FQGTGA. CDR3 length equals 15 residues. Trimming took 3 bases from V and 1 from J, leaving 7 bases between them. The CDR3 DNA reads TGTGCCAGCAGCTTCCAGGGGTCTGGGGCCAACGTCCTGACTTTC. It codes for CASSFQGSGANVLTF.

V usage is TRBV27 and J usage is TRBJ2-1; perhaps TRBD2 as D (6 bases). CDR3 length: 15 amino acids. The V end was cut by 2 bases, the J end by 9 bases, with 17 bases between. Germline CDR1 reads MNHEY; CDR2 reads SMNVEV (reference sequence). CDR3 residues: CASSLRVRGRGEQFF. Written as DNA, the CDR3 is TGTGCCAGCAGTTTAAGGGTCCGGGGGAGAGGTGAGCAGTTCTTC.

This clonotype was counted a few times. The chain uses TRBV27 and TRBJ1-1, with D perhaps matching TRBD1 (6 bases). Trimming took 8 bases from V and 4 from J, leaving 17 bases between them. Per the germline V gene, CDR1 is MNHEY and CDR2 is SMNVEV (reference sequence). This CDR3 region has 14 residues. The CDR3 nucleotides read TGTGCCAGCTCCTTTTCGGGGGGCCTCACTGAAGCTTTCTTT. It yields the protein CASSFSGGLTEAFF.

This clonotype showed up many times. This chain uses TRBV6-6 with TRBJ1-4; D uncertain. Germline CDR1 MNHNY, CDR2 SVGAGI (reference sequence). The CDR3 runs to 14 residues. V lost 4 bases, J lost 0 bases, and 6 bases lay in between. This CDR3 is CASSSHATNEKLFF. In DNA, the CDR3 is TGTGCCAGCAGTTCCCACGCAACTAATGAAAAACTGTTTTTT.

This clonotype showed up just a few times. The V and J genes are TRBV5-1 and TRBJ2-5; 7 nucleotides agree with TRBD2. The CDR3 runs 12 residues. Germline CDR1 reads SGHRS; CDR2 reads YFSETQ. Germline trimming cut 4 bases from V and 5 bases from J; bases unmatched to any gene: 2. CDR3 in amino acids: CASSVGGETQYF. Written as DNA, the CDR3 is TGCGCCAGCAGCGTGGGAGGGGAGACCCAGTACTTC.

Only a few counts were recorded for this clonotype. This chain uses TRBV12-3 or TRBV12-4 with TRBJ2-3; 9 bases align to TRBD1. V shed 3 bases and J 2 bases; nucleotides not matched to a gene: 3. This CDR3 region has 15 residues. The CDR3 spells CASSLTGGNTDTQYF. The DNA of the CDR3 is TGTGCCAGCAGTTTGACAGGGGGAAACACAGATACGCAGTATTTT.

This sequence joins TRBV27 and TRBJ1-2; D not certain. Per the germline V gene, CDR1 is MNHEY and CDR2 is SMNVEV (reference sequence). This CDR3 is 12 amino acids long. The germline V and J ends were trimmed by 10 bases and 5 bases, with 14 bases remaining between them. CDR3: CATHDDTYGYTF. The CDR3 nucleotides read TGTGCCACCCACGACGACACGTATGGCTACACCTTC.

This clonotype has just a few counts. The chain combines TRBV11-2 with TRBJ2-2; D perhaps matches TRBD1 (5 bases). Trimming left V 7 bases short and J 2 bases short, with 17 bases between. The CDR3 is made up of 16 amino acids. Per germline, CDR1 SGHAT and CDR2 FQNNGV. As DNA, the CDR3 is TGTGCCAGCAAGGACACAATCGTCCTTAACACCGGGGAGCTGTTTTTT. The encoded protein is CASKDTIVLNTGELFF. The full variable domain, its missing parts supplied by reference TRBV11-2 and TRBJ2-2, is EAGVAQSPRYKIIEKRQSVAFWCNPISGHATLYWYQQILGQGPKLLIQFQNNGVVDDSQLPKDRFSAERLKGVDSTLKIQPAKLEDSAVYLCASKDTIVLNTGELFFGEGSRLTVL.

The chain recombines TRBV20-1 with TRBJ1-4; possibly TRBD1 for D (5 bases). The CDR3 sequence is 11 residues long. V shed 6 bases and J shed 8 bases, with 10 bases lying between them. CDR1 and CDR2 (germline): DFQATT, SNEGSKA (reference sequence). CDR3 region: CSAGDGEKLFF. In nucleotides, the CDR3 is TGCAGTGCAGGGGACGGAGAAAAACTGTTTTTT.

This chain connects TRBV20-1 to TRBJ1-2; no clear D gene. The CDR3 contains 15 residues. Trimming took 2 bases from V and 4 from J, leaving 17 bases between them. Per germline, CDR1 DFQATT and CDR2 SNEGSKA (reference sequence). The CDR3 spells CSARRVVGGTYGYTF. The CDR3 DNA is TGCAGTGCTAGACGGGTGGTTGGAGGTACCTATGGCTACACCTTC.

This clonotype has only a few counts. The chain employs TRBV7-6 and TRBJ1-2, with D tentatively TRBD1 (5 bases). Germline V gene data show CDR1 as SGHVS and CDR2 as FNYEAQ. V was clipped by 5 bases and J by 3 bases, with 13 bases between them. This CDR3 comprises 14 residues. Written as DNA, the CDR3 is TGTGCCAGCAGCCTCAGTCGGGGCGACTATGGCTACACCTTC. Translating it yields CASSLSRGDYGYTF.

The chain recombines TRBV24-1 with TRBJ1-5; D gene uncertain. Germline assignment: CDR1 KGHDR and CDR2 SFDVKD. Trimming pared 0 bases from V and 4 bases from J, leaving 12 bases between. The CDR3 contains 16 residues. The CDR3 DNA sequence: TGTGCCACCAGTGATTTGCTTTCCCAGACTAATCAGCCCCAGCATTTT. As protein: CATSDLLSQTNQPQHF.

J is TRBJ1-5 and V is TRBV19; D gene uncertain. There are 15 residues in the CDR3. The ends were cut back, 8 bases at V and 1 base at J, with 15 bases in the middle. The germline V gene encodes CDR1 LNHDA and CDR2 SQIVND (reference sequence). The CDR3 DNA is TGTGCCAGTGCCACTTACAGTTCCAGCAATCAGCCCCAGCATTTT. Protein product: CASATYSSSNQPQHF.

This clonotype was seen at least ten times. This chain connects TRBV7-2 to TRBJ1-2; TRBD1 might be the D (5 bases). The V end was cut by 0 bases, the J end by 1 base, with 9 bases between. This CDR3 is built from 15 residues. CDR1 SGHTA and CDR2 FQGNSA come from the germline V gene. The CDR3 protein is CASSLAGGGNYGYTF. CDR3 DNA sequence: TGTGCCAGCAGCTTAGCCGGGGGGGGTAACTATGGCTACACCTTC.

The chain couples TRBV29-1 to TRBJ1-1; TRBD1 agrees at 9 bases. After removal of 6 bases from V and 3 bases from J, the junction contained 5 bases not matched to a gene. The germline V gene has CDR1 SQVTM and CDR2 ANQGSEA. The CDR3 loop spans 13 amino acids. CDR3: CSVLRTGDTEAFF. The CDR3 DNA follows: TGCAGCGTGCTTCGGACAGGGGACACTGAAGCTTTCTTT.

The genes are TRBV29-1 and TRBJ2-7, with TRBD2 matching over 11 bases. This CDR3 is built from 15 residues. V dropped 2 bases and J dropped 3; count of bases not matched to a gene: 6. Germline-derived CDR1 and CDR2 are SQVTM and ANQGSEA. This chain's CDR3 is CSVEQGLADNYEQYF. The DNA for the CDR3 is TGCAGCGTTGAACAGGGACTAGCGGATAACTACGAGCAGTACTTC.

This clonotype was detected only a few times. The chain combines TRBV12-3 or TRBV12-4 with TRBJ2-1; D is perhaps TRBD2 (5 bases). V lost 4 bases and J lost 4, with 14 bases in between. This CDR3 spans 15 amino acids. CDR3 loop: CASSYGPAEYNEQFF. The CDR3 DNA sequence: TGTGCCAGCAGTTACGGGCCAGCGGAATACAATGAGCAGTTCTTC.